This T cell receptor beta chain was recovered during a study of shared clonotypes between healthy human individuals. CD8 cells regarded as naive lacked CD45RO, were positively chosen for CCR7, and omitted terminally differentiated effector memory CD45RA+ cells. The length of the CDR3 is 13 residues. The germline V gene encodes CDR1 SEHNR and CDR2 FQNEAQ (reference sequence). Trimming took off 5 bases at V and 4 bases at J, with 9 bases between the two ends. The data were produced by immunoSEQ multiplex PCR, yet TCRdb's version contains in-frame clones alone and is incomplete. The table has nearly 2 million clones, roughly 94% seen once.

The V gene is TRBV7-9, the J gene TRBJ2-1, with D unresolved. Sequenced: naive CD8+ T cells sorted from blood. The TCR originated in a young man in good health. CDR3 bases: TGTGCCAGCAGCGACAACATTTACAATGAGCAGTTCTTC. It yields the protein CASSDNIYNEQFF.